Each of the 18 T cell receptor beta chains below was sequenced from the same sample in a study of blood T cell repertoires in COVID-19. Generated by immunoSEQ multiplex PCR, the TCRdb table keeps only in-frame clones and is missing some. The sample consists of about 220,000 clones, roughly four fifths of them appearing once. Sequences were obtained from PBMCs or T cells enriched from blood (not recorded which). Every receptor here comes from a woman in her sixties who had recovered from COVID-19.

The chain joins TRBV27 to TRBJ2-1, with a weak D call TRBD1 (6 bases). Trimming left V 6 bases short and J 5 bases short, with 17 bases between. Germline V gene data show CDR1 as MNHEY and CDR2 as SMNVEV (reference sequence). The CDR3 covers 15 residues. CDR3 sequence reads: CASSLDRLRDNEQFF. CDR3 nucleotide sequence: TGTGCCAGCAGCCTCGACAGGCTTCGTGACAATGAGCAGTTCTTC.

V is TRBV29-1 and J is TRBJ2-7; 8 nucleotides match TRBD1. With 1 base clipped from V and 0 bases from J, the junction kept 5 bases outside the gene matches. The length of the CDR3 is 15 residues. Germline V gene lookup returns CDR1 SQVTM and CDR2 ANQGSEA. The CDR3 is CSVEGWDRSSYEQYF. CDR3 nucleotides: TGCAGCGTTGAAGGCTGGGACAGGAGCTCCTACGAGCAGTACTTC.

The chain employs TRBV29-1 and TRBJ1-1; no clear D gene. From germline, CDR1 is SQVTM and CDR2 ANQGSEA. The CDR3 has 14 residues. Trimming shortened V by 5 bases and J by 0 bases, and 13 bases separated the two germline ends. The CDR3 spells CSVTGAKMNTEAFF. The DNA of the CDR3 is TGCAGCGTTACGGGAGCCAAGATGAACACTGAAGCTTTCTTT.

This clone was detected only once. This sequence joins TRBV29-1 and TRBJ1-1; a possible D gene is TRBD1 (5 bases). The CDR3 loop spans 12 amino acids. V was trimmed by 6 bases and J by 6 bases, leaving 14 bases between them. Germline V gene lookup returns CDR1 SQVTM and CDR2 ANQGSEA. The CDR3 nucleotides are TGCAGCGTCATACAGGCCCCCGCTGAAGCTTTCTTT. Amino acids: CSVIQAPAEAFF.

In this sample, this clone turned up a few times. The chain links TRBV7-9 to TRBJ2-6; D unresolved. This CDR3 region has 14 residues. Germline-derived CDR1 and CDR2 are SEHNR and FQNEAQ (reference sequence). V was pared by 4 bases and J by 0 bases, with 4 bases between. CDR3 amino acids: CASSYSSGANVLTF. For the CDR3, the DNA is TGTGCCAGCAGCTACTCCTCTGGGGCCAACGTCCTGACTTTC.

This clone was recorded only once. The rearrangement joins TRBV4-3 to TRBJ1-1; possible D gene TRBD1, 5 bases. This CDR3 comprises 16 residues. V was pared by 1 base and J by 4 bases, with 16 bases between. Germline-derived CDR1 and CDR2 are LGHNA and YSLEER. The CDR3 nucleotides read TGCGCCAGCAGCCAAGGCATAGCGGATGGGGGCACTGAAGCTTTCTTT. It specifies CASSQGIADGGTEAFF.

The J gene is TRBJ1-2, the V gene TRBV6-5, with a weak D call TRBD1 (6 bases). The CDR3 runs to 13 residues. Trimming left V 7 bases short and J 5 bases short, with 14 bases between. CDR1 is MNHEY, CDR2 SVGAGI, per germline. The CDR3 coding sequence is TGTGCCAGCACCTTAGGACAGCGATATGGCTACACCTTC. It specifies CASTLGQRYGYTF.

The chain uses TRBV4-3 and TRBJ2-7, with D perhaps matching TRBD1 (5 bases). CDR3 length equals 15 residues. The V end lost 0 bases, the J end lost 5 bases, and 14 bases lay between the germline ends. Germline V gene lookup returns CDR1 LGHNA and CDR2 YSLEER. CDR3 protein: CASSQEGQVDNEQYF. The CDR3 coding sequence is TGCGCCAGCAGCCAAGAGGGGCAAGTGGATAACGAGCAGTACTTC.

The CDR3 bases are TGTGCCAGCAGCAGAGAACTAGCGGGAGGGGCTGATGAGCAGTTCTTC. Encoded protein: CASSRELAGGADEQFF. This chain uses TRBV11-1 with TRBJ2-1; TRBD2 agrees at 13 bases. Germline CDR1 reads SGHAT; CDR2 reads FQDESV (reference sequence). J was trimmed by 8 bases and V by 5 bases; bases with no gene match: 9. This CDR3 region has 16 residues.

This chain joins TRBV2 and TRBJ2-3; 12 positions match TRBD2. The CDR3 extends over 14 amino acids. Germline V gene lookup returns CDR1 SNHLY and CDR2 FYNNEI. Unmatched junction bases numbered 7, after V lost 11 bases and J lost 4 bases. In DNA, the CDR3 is TGTGCCTTCAAGGGACTAGCGGGTTCAGATACGCAGTATTTT. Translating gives CAFKGLAGSDTQYF.

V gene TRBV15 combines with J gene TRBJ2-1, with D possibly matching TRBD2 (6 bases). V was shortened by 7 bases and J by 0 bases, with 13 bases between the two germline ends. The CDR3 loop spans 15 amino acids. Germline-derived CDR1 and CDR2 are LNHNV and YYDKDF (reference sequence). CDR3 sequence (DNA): TGTGCCACCATCCCGGGCGGGGACTCCTACAATGAGCAGTTCTTC. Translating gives CATIPGGDSYNEQFF.

CDR3 sequence: CASSIGPGNTEAFF. The CDR3 DNA is TGTGCCAGTAGTATAGGTCCAGGGAACACTGAAGCTTTCTTT. The J gene is TRBJ1-1, the V gene TRBV19; D unclear. Germline V gene lookup returns CDR1 LNHDA and CDR2 SQIVND (reference sequence). The CDR3 contains 14 residues. Deletions cut 1 base from V and 1 base from J, with 7 bases between. The full variable domain, in which reference TRBV19 and TRBJ1-1 provide the parts outside the CDR3, is DGGITQSPKYLFRKEGQNVTLSCEQNLNHDAMYWYRQDPGQGLRLIYYSQIVNDFQKGDIAEGYSVSREKKESFPLTVTSAQKNPTAFYLCASSIGPGNTEAFFGQGTRLTVV.

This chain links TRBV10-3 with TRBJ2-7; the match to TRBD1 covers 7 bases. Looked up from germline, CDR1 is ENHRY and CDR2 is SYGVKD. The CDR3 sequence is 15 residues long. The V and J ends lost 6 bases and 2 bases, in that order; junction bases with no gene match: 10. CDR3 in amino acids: CAIRDRPNSAYEQYF. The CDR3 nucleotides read TGTGCCATCAGGGACAGGCCCAATTCTGCCTACGAGCAGTACTTC.

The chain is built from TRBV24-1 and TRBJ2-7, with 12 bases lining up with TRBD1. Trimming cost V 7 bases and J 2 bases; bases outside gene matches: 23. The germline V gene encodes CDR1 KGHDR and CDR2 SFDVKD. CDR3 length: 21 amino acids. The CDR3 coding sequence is TGTGCCACCAGCTATGGGACAGGGGGCCTCATACTCCAACTTATTACCTACGAGCAGTACTTC. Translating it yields CATSYGTGGLILQLITYEQYF.

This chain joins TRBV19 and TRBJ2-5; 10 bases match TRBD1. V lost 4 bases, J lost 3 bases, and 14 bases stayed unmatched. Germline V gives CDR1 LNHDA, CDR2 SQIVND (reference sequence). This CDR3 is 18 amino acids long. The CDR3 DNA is TGTGCCAGTAGTAGACCGGGACAGGGGACCCGGGCAGAAGAGACCCAGTACTTC. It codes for CASSRPGQGTRAEETQYF.

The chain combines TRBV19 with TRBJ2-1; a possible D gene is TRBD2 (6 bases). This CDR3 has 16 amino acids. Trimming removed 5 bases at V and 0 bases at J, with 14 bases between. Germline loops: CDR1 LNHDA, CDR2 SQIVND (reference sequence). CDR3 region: CASSGPGLSSYNEQFF. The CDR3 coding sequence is TGTGCCAGTAGTGGACCGGGACTTAGCTCCTACAATGAGCAGTTCTTC.

CDR3 sequence: CASSLRSRENGETQYF. The CDR3 coding sequence is TGTGCCAGCAGCTTAAGGTCTCGGGAGAATGGGGAGACCCAGTACTTC. This chain links TRBV7-9 with TRBJ2-5, with D perhaps matching TRBD2 (6 bases). Deletions cut 2 bases from V and 5 bases from J, with 18 bases between. Germline loops: CDR1 SEHNR, CDR2 FQNEAQ (reference sequence). The CDR3 runs 16 residues.

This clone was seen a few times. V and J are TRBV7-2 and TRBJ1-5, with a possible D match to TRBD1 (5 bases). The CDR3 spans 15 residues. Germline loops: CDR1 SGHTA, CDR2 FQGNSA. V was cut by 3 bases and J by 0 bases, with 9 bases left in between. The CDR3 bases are TGTGCCAGCAGCTTCGGGGGAGTTAGCAATCAGCCCCAGCATTTT. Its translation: CASSFGGVSNQPQHF.